This T cell receptor beta chain was documented in a study of blood T cell repertoires in COVID-19. Across the whole study: COVID-19 samples from acute and convalescent phases originated in the United States, Italy and Spain.

The authors' processing: Amplifying reference gene primers gave estimates of nucleated cell counts. Using immunoSEQ multiplex PCR, the repertoire was profiled, and TCRdb retains in-frame clones only, with some absent. V and J calls and clone size are copied from that table; D and trimming were computed from the DNA. The data hold 150,000 to 200,000 clones, with about 93% observed a single time. Input material: peripheral blood. This clonotype was obtained from a woman in her forties or fifties with acute or convalescent COVID-19.

For the CDR3, the DNA is TGCAGCGTTGAAAAGCTTCCAGGAGGCTACACCTTC. Translated: CSVEKLPGGYTF. This chain uses TRBV29-1 with TRBJ1-2; D uncertain. Germline CDR1 and CDR2: SQVTM and ANQGSEA. V was trimmed by 2 bases and J by 8 bases, leaving 12 bases between them. The CDR3 loop spans 12 amino acids.